The clone carrying this T cell receptor beta chain was counted ten times or more. This specimen comes from a study of T-cell reconstitution after alpha-beta-depleted transplantation in children. Trimming took 1 base from V and 5 from J, leaving 17 bases between them. The CDR3 totals 16 residues. Per the germline V gene, CDR1 is LNHDA and CDR2 is SQIVND (reference sequence). A TCRbeta library incorporating unique molecular identifiers was prepared. One entry per CDR3 protein results from TCRdb running MiXCR on the PCR reads. The sample holds some 9,700 distinct CDR3 sequences, approximately 15% seen once.

V and J are TRBV19 and TRBJ2-5; D not certain. The receptor comes from a male patient younger than 18 who had a stem cell transplant for acute lymphoblastic leukemia, so the T cells may come from the graft donor. Sequenced material: PBMCs, mostly from graft donor cells, taken 60 days after TCRalphabeta/CD19-depleted stem cell transplant. CDR3 sequence (DNA): TGTGCCAGTAGTATAGCGCCAGGCCCGGAAGGTGAGACCCAGTACTTC. It codes for CASSIAPGPEGETQYF.